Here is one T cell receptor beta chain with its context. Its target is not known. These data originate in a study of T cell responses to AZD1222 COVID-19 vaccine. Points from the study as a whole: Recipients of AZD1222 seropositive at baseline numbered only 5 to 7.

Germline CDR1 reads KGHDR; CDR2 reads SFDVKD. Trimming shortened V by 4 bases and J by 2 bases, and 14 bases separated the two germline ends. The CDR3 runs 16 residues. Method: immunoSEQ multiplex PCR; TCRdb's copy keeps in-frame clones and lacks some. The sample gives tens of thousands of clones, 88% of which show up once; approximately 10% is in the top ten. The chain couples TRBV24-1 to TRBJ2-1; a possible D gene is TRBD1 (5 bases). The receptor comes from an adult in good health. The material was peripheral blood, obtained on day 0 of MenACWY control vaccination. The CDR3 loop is CATSDPAPGPYNEQFF. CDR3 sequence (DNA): TGTGCCACCAGTGACCCGGCGCCAGGGCCCTACAATGAGCAGTTCTTC.